Detailed here is one TCR beta chain. This clonotype occurred a few times. Its antigen is currently not known. Base qualities were left out, and no much larger clone turns up one base away. Only healthy Caucasian donors were included. The researchers also sequenced three unrelated adults who were not twins: a male aged 18 to 30, a male aged 50 to 60, and a female aged 50 to 60. Miltenyi CD45RO+ enrichment and human naive T-cell isolation kits were used to isolate memory (CD45RO+) and naive T cells from PBMC. Libraries were prepared through 5' RACE. For sequencing, an Illumina HiSeq 2000 was employed. Template switching added a universal primer binding site, and the final cDNA carried a unique molecular identifier that allowed TCR cDNA molecules to be counted accurately. Specific primers in the conserved constant-segment region were used to synthesize first-strand cDNA for TCR alpha and beta chains. Each cDNA library was double barcoded, with a SMART-Mk sample barcode plus Illumina barcodes, to control for contamination. Two successive PCR steps introduced TruSeq adapter sequences along with Illumina sample barcodes. Sequencing of the TCR alpha and beta cDNA libraries was done on the Illumina HiSeq platform using custom primers. On the authors' methods: MiGEC processed the raw reads to extract unique molecular identifiers, while MiXCR was used to determine the CDR3 positions. Recombination models were inferred per individual with the repgenHMM and IGoR tools using an EM algorithm. The tcR package in R was used for shared clonotype analysis, with sharing normalized by the product of cloneset sizes. To study raw recombination free of thymic and clonal selection effects, out-of-frame nonproductive sequences were analyzed. TCRdb handled the public reads itself, with Q25 trimming in fastp and clone calling in MiXCR, and kept productive beta chains. Identical CDR3 protein sequences are pooled into one entry, listed with their most common genes and DNA. The V and J calls were determined by TCRdb, not by the authors. This sample has approximately 700,000 distinct CDR3 sequences in its table, and roughly 6.2% of those were observed once. Together, the top ten hold roughly 2% of the sample.

The data were obtained in a study of identical twins (dated by TCRdb to the mid-2010s). Background for the entire study: TCR alpha and beta repertoires from monozygotic twins, unrelated adults of various ages and cord blood were deep-sequenced to test whether fetal clonotypes persist. To rule out contamination, the twin experiments were replicated at different times with different library preparation protocols.

The CDR3 measures 14 amino acids from cysteine to phenylalanine. Just CDR3 DNA is preserved here, 42 bases in frame from base 1. The germline V gene encodes CDR1 SGHVS and CDR2 FNYEAQ. V gives up 7 bases and J gives up 3 bases, and the segment between their germline ends measures 12 bases. Overall study outcomes, separate from this receptor: Abundant cord blood beta clonotypes carried fewer insertions; young adult naive repertoires showed a weaker similar trend, while memory repertoires showed none. Out-of-frame TCR alpha sharing in monozygotic twins was systematically underestimated by recombination models, whereas sharing between unrelated individuals was in agreement with the recombination models. Out-of-frame TCR alpha sequences shared between twins showed an excess of low generation-probability sequences compared with coincidental sharing between unrelated individuals. Excess twin sharing in beta out-of-frame sequences was weaker because fewer shared sequences lowered the signal-to-noise ratio. Zero-insertion analyses could be partly confounded by invariant T cells such as MAIT and iNKT, although diverse VJ usage argued against such confounding for most clonotypes. Conclusions relied on cross-sectional statistical analysis, since the same donors could not be followed over many years.

The rearranged segments are TRBV7-6 and TRBJ2-2; TRBD1 might be the D gene, on 5 matching bases. This sequence was found in a man between 18 and 35 years old in good health. The sequencing sample was made of naive T cells sorted from blood. The sample's cell subset or site label, in plain terms: cells isolated with a human naive T-cell isolation kit. The sequenced DNA: TGTGCCAGCATCCGAGACAGAGACACCGGGGAGCTGTTTTTT. Its product reads: CASIRDRDTGELFF. Here the CDR3 is joined to the reference TRBV7-6 and TRBJ2-2 genes, and the full variable domain is: GAGVSQSPRYKVTKRGQDVALRCDPISGHVSLYWYRQALGQGPEFLTYFNYEAQQDKSGLPNDRFSAERPEGSISTLTIQRTEQRDSAMYRCASIRDRDTGELFFGEGSRLTVL.